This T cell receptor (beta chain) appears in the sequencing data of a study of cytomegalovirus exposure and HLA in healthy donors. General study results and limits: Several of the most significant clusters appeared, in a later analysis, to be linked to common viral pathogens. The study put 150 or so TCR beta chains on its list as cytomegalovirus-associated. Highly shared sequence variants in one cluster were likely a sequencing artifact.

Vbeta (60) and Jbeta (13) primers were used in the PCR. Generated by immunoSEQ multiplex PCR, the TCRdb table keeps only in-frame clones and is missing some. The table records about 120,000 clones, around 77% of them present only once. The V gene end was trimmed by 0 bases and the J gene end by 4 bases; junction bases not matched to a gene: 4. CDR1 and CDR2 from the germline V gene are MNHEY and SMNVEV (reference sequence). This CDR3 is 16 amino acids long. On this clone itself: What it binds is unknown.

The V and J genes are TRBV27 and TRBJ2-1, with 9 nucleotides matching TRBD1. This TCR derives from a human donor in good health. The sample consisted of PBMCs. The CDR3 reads CASSLSIQGAYNEQFF. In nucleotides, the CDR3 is TGTGCCAGCAGTTTATCGATACAGGGGGCTTACAATGAGCAGTTCTTC.